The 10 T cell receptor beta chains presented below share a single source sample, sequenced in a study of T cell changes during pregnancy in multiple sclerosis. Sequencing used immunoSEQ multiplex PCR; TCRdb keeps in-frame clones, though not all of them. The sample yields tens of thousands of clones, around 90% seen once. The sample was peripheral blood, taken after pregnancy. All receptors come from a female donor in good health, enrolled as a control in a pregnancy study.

CDR3 in amino acids: CASSSNRGKGETQYF. As DNA, the CDR3 is TGTGCCAGCAGCTCCAACAGGGGAAAGGGAGAGACCCAGTACTTC. This sequence joins TRBV7-2 and TRBJ2-5; 7 nucleotides agree with TRBD1. This CDR3 region has 15 residues. Trimming took 4 bases from V and 4 from J; bases not matched to a gene: 9. Per germline, CDR1 SGHTA and CDR2 FQGNSA.

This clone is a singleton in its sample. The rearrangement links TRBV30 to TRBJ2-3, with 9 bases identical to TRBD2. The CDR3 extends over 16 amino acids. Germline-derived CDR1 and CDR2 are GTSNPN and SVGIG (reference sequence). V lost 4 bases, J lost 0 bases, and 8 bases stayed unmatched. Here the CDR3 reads CAWKSGGFSSTDTQYF. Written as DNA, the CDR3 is TGTGCCTGGAAAAGCGGGGGGTTCTCTAGCACAGATACGCAGTATTTT.

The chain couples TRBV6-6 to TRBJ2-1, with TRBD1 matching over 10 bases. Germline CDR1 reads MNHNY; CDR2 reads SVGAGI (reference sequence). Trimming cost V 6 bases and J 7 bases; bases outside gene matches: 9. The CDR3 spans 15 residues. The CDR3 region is CASRLPGQGRNEQFF. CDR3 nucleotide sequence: TGTGCCAGCAGACTCCCGGGACAGGGGAGGAATGAGCAGTTCTTC.

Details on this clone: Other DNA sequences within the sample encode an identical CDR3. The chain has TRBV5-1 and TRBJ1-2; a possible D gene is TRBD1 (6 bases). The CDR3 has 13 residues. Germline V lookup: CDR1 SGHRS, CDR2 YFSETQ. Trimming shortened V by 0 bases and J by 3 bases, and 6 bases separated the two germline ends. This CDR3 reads CASSLDRDYGYTF. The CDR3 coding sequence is TGCGCCAGCAGCTTGGACAGGGACTATGGCTACACCTTC.

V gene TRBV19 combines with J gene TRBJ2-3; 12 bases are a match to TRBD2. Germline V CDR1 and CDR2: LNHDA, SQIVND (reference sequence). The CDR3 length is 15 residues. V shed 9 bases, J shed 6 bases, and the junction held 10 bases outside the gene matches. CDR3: CASSPSGGASDTQYF. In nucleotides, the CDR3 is TGTGCCAGCTCACCTAGCGGGGGGGCATCGGATACGCAGTATTTT.

The CDR3 region is CASSLTAGGRDEQFF. The CDR3 bases are TGTGCCAGCAGCTTGACAGCGGGGGGTAGGGATGAGCAGTTCTTC. V and J are TRBV5-4 and TRBJ2-1; 9 bases match TRBD2. CDR3 size: 15 residues. After removal of 1 base from V and 8 bases from J, the junction contained 7 bases not matched to a gene. Germline V lookup: CDR1 SGHNT, CDR2 YYREEE (reference sequence).

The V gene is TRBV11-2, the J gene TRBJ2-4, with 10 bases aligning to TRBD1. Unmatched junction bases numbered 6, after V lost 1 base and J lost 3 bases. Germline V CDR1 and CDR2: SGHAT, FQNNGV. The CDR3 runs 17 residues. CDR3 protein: CASSLAPGQGFKNIQYF. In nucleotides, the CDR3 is TGTGCCAGCAGCTTAGCGCCGGGACAGGGGTTCAAAAACATTCAGTACTTC.

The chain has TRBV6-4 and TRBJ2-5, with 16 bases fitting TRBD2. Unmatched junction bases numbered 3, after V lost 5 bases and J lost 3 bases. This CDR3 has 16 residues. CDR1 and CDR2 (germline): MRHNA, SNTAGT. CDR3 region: CASSPGTSGGEETQYF. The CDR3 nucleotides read TGTGCCAGCAGTCCTGGGACTAGCGGGGGGGAAGAGACCCAGTACTTC.

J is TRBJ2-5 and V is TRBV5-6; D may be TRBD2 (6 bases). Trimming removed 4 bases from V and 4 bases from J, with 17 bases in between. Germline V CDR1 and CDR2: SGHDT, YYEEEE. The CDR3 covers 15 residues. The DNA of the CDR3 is TGTGCCAGCAGCAGCCGGGACTGGGTGGTAGAGACCCAGTACTTC. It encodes CASSSRDWVVETQYF. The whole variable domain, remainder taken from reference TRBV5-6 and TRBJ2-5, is DAGVTQSPTHLIKTRGQQVTLRCSPKSGHDTVSWYQQALGQGPQFIFQYYEEEERQRGNFPDRFSGHQFPNYSSELNVNALLLGDSALYLCASSSRDWVVETQYFGPGTRLLVL.

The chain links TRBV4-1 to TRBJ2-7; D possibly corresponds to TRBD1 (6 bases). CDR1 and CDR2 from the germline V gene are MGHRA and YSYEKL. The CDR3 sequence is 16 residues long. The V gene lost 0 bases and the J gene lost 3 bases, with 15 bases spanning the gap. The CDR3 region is CASSQDLGTPNYEQYF. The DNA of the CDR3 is TGCGCCAGCAGCCAAGATCTAGGGACACCAAACTACGAGCAGTACTTC.